This T cell receptor (beta chain) came from a study of T-cell memory formation after mild COVID-19. Study-level background: For the most part, TCR clusters were specific to one donor.

Study-wide findings and caveats: Clones contracting across day 15 to 85 had a balanced CD4/CD8 profile; later expanding clones leaned CD4+. CM and EM subsets held most contracting CD4+ clones; EMRA held CD8+ ones.

Libraries for TCRalpha and TCRbeta carried sample barcodes and unique molecular identifiers via 5'RACE. TCRdb itself ran the 5' RACE reads through MiXCR, one entry per CDR3 protein. Among about 310,000 distinct CDR3 sequences listed, 15% to 20% were seen once. In regard to this clonotype: Antigen unknown.

There are 14 residues in the CDR3. Germline CDR1 reads SGHRS; CDR2 reads YFSETQ. Trimming took 0 bases from V and 1 from J, leaving 2 bases between them. Sequenced input: PBMCs or a T cell subset sorted from them (not recorded which). The TCR sequence derives from a man aged 18 to 29 who had mild COVID-19 (a few samples of this study predate the infection). Cell type and time point are not known. The chain is built from TRBV5-1 and TRBJ1-6, with D unclear. Here the CDR3 reads CASSLVSYNSPLHF. CDR3 nucleotide sequence: TGCGCCAGCAGCTTGGTATCCTATAATTCACCCCTCCACTTT.